The 11 T cell receptor beta chains below all came from one sample that was sequenced in a study of graft-versus-host responses after intestinal transplantation. TCRdb's copy holds only in-frame clones and misses some; the assay was immunoSEQ multiplex PCR. In the table there are 20,000 to 25,000 clones, 85% to 95% of which are singletons. The sequences come from PBMCs, collected about 260 days after intestinal transplant. These TCRs come from a human patient who received an intestinal transplant, so some T cells may come from the graft donor.

The rearrangement uses TRBV6-5 and TRBJ1-1, with D possibly being TRBD1 (5 bases). V was clipped by 7 bases and J by 0 bases, with 15 bases between them. The CDR3 covers 15 residues. The V gene's germline CDR1 is MNHEY and CDR2 SVGAGI. Here the CDR3 DNA reads TGTGCCAGCAAGACAGACCTAACGATGAACACTGAAGCTTTCTTT. Protein: CASKTDLTMNTEAFF.

This chain links TRBV27 with TRBJ2-1; 7 bases fit TRBD2. The germline gives CDR1 MNHEY, CDR2 SMNVEV (reference sequence). The length of the CDR3 is 14 residues. The V gene end was trimmed by 4 bases and the J gene end by 5 bases; junction bases not matched to a gene: 5. The CDR3 sequence is CASSWTSSHNEQFF. The CDR3 DNA reads TGTGCCAGCAGTTGGACTAGTAGCCACAATGAGCAGTTCTTC.

The chain joins TRBV7-6 to TRBJ2-5; no definite D call. Germline CDR1 is SGHVS and CDR2 is FNYEAQ. Trimming left V 0 bases short and J 5 bases short, with 4 bases between. The CDR3 contains 12 residues. CDR3 nucleotides: TGTGCCAGCAGCTTAGCGTCCGAGACCCAGTACTTC. Its protein product is CASSLASETQYF.

V gene TRBV7-9 combines with J gene TRBJ2-5; D may be TRBD2 (6 bases). The germline V gene encodes CDR1 SEHNR and CDR2 FQNEAQ (reference sequence). The CDR3 runs 15 residues. V was pared by 5 bases and J by 3 bases, with 16 bases between. The DNA of the CDR3 is TGTGCCAGCAGCACCCGACTAGGCGGAAAAGAGACCCAGTACTTC. This codes for CASSTRLGGKETQYF.

This clone turned up a few times. J is TRBJ1-5 and V is TRBV19; D gene ambiguous. The CDR3 sequence is 12 residues long. V shed 7 bases and J shed 1 base, with 5 bases lying between them. Germline assignment: CDR1 LNHDA and CDR2 SQIVND (reference sequence). The CDR3 DNA reads TGTGCCAGTAAGGAGAGCAATCAGCCCCAGCATTTT. This codes for CASKESNQPQHF.

The chain has TRBV4-1 and TRBJ2-3; D ambiguous. CDR1 MGHRA and CDR2 YSYEKL come from the germline V gene. The CDR3 extends over 11 amino acids. The V end was cut by 8 bases, the J end by 0 bases, with 3 bases between. CDR3 residues: CASSSTDTQYF. CDR3 sequence (DNA): TGCGCCAGCTCGAGCACAGATACGCAGTATTTT.

The rearrangement uses TRBV5-1 and TRBJ2-1; a possible D gene is TRBD2 (6 bases). Germline V gene data show CDR1 as SGHRS and CDR2 as YFSETQ. The CDR3 has 14 residues. The V gene lost 1 base and the J gene lost 4 bases, with 9 bases spanning the gap. The CDR3 DNA is TGCGCCAGCAGCTTGCCTAGCGCATACAATGAGCAGTTCTTC. Amino acids: CASSLPSAYNEQFF. Combining the CDR3 with reference TRBV5-1 and TRBJ2-1 gives the whole variable domain KAGVTQTPRYLIKTRGQQVTLSCSPISGHRSVSWYQQTPGQGLQFLFEYFSETQRNKGNFPGRFSGRQFSNSRSEMNVSTLELGDSALYLCASSLPSAYNEQFFGPGTRLTVL.

The CDR3 spells CASSGEIAGIKFF. The CDR3 bases are TGTGCCAGCAGTGGTGAAATAGCGGGCATAAAGTTCTTC. The V and J genes are TRBV6-1 and TRBJ2-1; TRBD2 matches at 7 bases. CDR1 MNHNS and CDR2 SASEGT come from the germline V gene. The CDR3 covers 13 residues. V shed 4 bases and J 14 bases; nucleotides not matched to a gene: 11.

The rearrangement links TRBV4-2 to TRBJ2-5; 9 bases map to TRBD2. V shed 4 bases and J 2 bases; nucleotides not matched to a gene: 5. This CDR3 spans 15 amino acids. The germline CDR1 and CDR2 sequences are LGHNA and YNFKEQ. The CDR3 region is CASSRGLAVQETQYF. The CDR3 region has the DNA TGTGCCAGCAGCCGGGGACTAGCCGTTCAAGAGACCCAGTACTTC.

The rearrangement links TRBV27 to TRBJ2-1; D remains unclear. This CDR3 comprises 12 residues. Trimming shortened V by 5 bases and J by 4 bases, and 6 bases separated the two germline ends. Germline V lookup: CDR1 MNHEY, CDR2 SMNVEV (reference sequence). CDR3 in amino acids: CASSDRYNEQFF. The CDR3 nucleotides read TGTGCCAGCAGTGACCGTTACAATGAGCAGTTCTTC.

This clone turned up a few times. The V and J genes are TRBV6-1 and TRBJ1-2; no firm D call. Germline V lookup: CDR1 MNHNS, CDR2 SASEGT. The length of the CDR3 is 13 residues. V was trimmed by 8 bases and J by 4 bases, leaving 14 bases between them. CDR3 in amino acids: CASENRVVYGYTF. DNA of the CDR3: TGTGCCAGCGAGAACCGAGTGGTCTATGGCTACACCTTC.